The clone carrying this T cell receptor beta chain was counted a few times. As yet, its antigen is unknown. The junction departs from the called germline gene at one end, perhaps through a read error. This entry comes from a study of T cell repertoires in cytomegalovirus infection. Broader study findings: The study found HLA-C-restricted CMV-specific TCR beta clonotypes dominating the ex vivo response.

This CDR3 region has 13 residues. Germline V gives CDR1 ENHRY, CDR2 SYGVKD. TCRdb processed the reads anew with MiXCR; each CDR3 protein has one entry. This table has roughly 700,000 distinct CDR3 sequences, around 30% appearing once. Sequenced material: cultured PBMCs, taken from culture after CMV antigen stimulation. The sequence was obtained from a human donor in good health (CMV status not recorded). Some clones in this sample may be carry-over from other donors' samples. The rearrangement joins TRBV10-3 to TRBJ1-2; 9 bases are shared with TRBD1. CDR3 loop: CAVRTGERDGYTF. CDR3 nucleotides: TGTGCCGTCAGGACAGGGGAAAGAGATGGCTACACCTTC.